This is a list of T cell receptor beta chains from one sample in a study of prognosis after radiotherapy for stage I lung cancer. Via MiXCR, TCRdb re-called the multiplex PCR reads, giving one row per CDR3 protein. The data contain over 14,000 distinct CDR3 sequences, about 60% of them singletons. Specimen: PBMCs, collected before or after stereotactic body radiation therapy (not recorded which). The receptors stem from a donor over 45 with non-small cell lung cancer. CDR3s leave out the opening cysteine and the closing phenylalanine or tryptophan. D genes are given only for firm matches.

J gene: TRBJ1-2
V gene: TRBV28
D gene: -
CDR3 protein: ASTLSGTVNYGYT

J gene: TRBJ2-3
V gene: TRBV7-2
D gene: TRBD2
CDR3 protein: ASSRETSADTQY

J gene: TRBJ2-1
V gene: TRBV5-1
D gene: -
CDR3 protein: ASSQGGGGLSYNEQF

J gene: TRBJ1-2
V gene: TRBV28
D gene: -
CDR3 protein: ASSLGGDLYGYT

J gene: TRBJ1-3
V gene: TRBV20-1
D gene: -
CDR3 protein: SARGGAVNTIY

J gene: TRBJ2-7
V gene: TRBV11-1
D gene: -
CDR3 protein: ASSLVYGAEQY

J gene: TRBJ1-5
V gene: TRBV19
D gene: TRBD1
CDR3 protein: ASRHSWGQGSQPQH

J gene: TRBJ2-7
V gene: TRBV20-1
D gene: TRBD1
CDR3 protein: SARGVGQGAYEQY

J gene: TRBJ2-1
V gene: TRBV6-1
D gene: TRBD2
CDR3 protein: ASSTSGGNEQF

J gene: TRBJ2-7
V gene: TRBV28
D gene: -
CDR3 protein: ASSLDLEQY

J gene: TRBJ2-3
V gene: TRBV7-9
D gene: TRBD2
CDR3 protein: ASSLTSGRTDTQY

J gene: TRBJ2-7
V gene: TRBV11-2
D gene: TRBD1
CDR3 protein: ASRRQGSSYEQY

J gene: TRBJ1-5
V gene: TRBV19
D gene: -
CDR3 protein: ASSIRAGAPRAQD

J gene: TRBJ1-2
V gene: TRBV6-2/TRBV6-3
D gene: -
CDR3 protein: ASSYSLVQDHYGYT